The clone carrying this TCR beta chain was seen a single time. This entry is derived from a study of T cell changes during pregnancy in multiple sclerosis. This CDR3 has 17 amino acids. Germline lookup yields CDR1 MGHDK and CDR2 SYGVNS. V lost 6 bases and J lost 0; bases outside the gene matches: 11. Clones were sequenced by immunoSEQ multiplex PCR, and TCRdb holds only the in-frame ones, with some missing. There are tens of thousands of clones in the sample; under 90% occur only once, and approximately 4.1% lies in the top ten. The receptor's source is a female donor with multiple sclerosis, enrolled in a pregnancy study. The rearrangement uses TRBV25-1 and TRBJ1-2; 9 bases align to TRBD1. Specimen: CD8+ T cells from peripheral blood mononuclear cells, collected after pregnancy. CDR3 DNA: TGTGCCAGCAGCACCGGGACAGGGAGGTTCCCTAACTATGGCTACACCTTC. Translated, it gives CASSTGTGRFPNYGYTF.